This T cell receptor (beta chain) was sequenced during a study of Ad26.COV2.S vaccination and SARS-CoV-2 variants. The wider study: The donor belonged to the COV1001 Ad26.COV2.S trial arm.

The table came from immunoSEQ multiplex PCR; TCRdb's copy has only in-frame clones and leaves some out. The sample shows approximately 400,000 clones, 85% of them seen only once. Trimming took 0 bases from V and 0 from J, leaving 7 bases between them. The CDR3 contains 15 residues. CDR1 is SGHRS and CDR2 is YFSETQ in the germline V gene. The treatment is: approximately 18 received Ad26.COV2.S at low or high dose, single or two shots; 5 received placebo; per-sample allocation not given. Samples came from day 63 after the first vaccine or placebo injection. Expressing Wuhan-strain SARS-CoV-2 spike, an Ad26 vector served as the vaccine.

The TCR sequence derives from a person aged 18 to 65 who received the Ad26.COV2.S COVID-19 vaccine or a placebo. This specimen consisted of peripheral blood, obtained in a trial of Ad26.COV2.S vaccine versus placebo. The chain recombines TRBV5-1 with TRBJ2-1; TRBD1 might be the D (5 bases). The CDR3 sequence is CASSLVGDSYNEQFF. CDR3 nucleotides: TGCGCCAGCAGCTTGGTAGGGGACTCCTACAATGAGCAGTTCTTC.